The 23 T cell receptor beta chains reported below all come from one sample, sequenced in a study of cytomegalovirus exposure and HLA in healthy donors. This table comes from immunoSEQ multiplex PCR, and its TCRdb copy is limited to in-frame clones, with some not included. The sample records 30,000 to 40,000 clones, roughly 93% being singletons. The sequenced material came from PBMCs. The receptors come from a man aged 18 to 29 in good health and CMV-seronegative.

The rearrangement joins TRBV7-6 to TRBJ2-1; 9 nucleotides align to TRBD2. This CDR3 region has 16 residues. Germline assignment: CDR1 SGHVS and CDR2 FNYEAQ. The V segment lost 3 bases and the J segment 5 bases; nucleotides outside the gene matches: 8. The DNA of the CDR3 is TGTGCCAGCAGCTTGACTAGCGGACAAAAAAACAATGAGCAGTTCTTC. Translating it yields CASSLTSGQKNNEQFF.

This clone has only one observation. The rearrangement links TRBV7-8 to TRBJ1-1, with 9 bases matching TRBD1. Germline CDR1 and CDR2: SGHVS and FQNEAQ. V gave up 4 bases and J gave up 5 bases; unmatched junction bases: 8. The CDR3 has 15 residues. CDR3 in amino acids: CASSSGTGRRTEAFF. The CDR3 DNA follows: TGTGCCAGCAGCTCCGGGACAGGGCGTAGAACTGAAGCTTTCTTT.

The V gene is TRBV19, the J gene TRBJ2-3; 8 nucleotides agree with TRBD2. CDR3 size: 17 residues. Germline CDR1 and CDR2: LNHDA and SQIVND (reference sequence). With V trimmed by 6 bases and J by 2 bases, 13 bases remained unmatched. The CDR3 nucleotides are TGTGCCAGTAGCCCAGACCCATTAGCGGGATACACAGATACGCAGTATTTT. This sequence encodes CASSPDPLAGYTDTQYF. Drawing the rest from reference TRBV19 and TRBJ2-3, the complete variable domain is DGGITQSPKYLFRKEGQNVTLSCEQNLNHDAMYWYRQDPGQGLRLIYYSQIVNDFQKGDIAEGYSVSREKKESFPLTVTSAQKNPTAFYLCASSPDPLAGYTDTQYFGPGTRLTVL.

The CDR3 DNA is TGTGCCAGTAGTATAGGGGGCGGCTCTGGGACTGAAGCTTTCTTT. This sequence encodes CASSIGGGSGTEAFF. The chain joins TRBV19 to TRBJ1-1; D perhaps matches TRBD1 (5 bases). V dropped 1 base and J dropped 5 bases, with 14 bases sitting between them. CDR3 size: 15 residues. Germline CDR1 LNHDA, CDR2 SQIVND (reference sequence).

J is TRBJ2-1 and V is TRBV6-1; D call uncertain. Germline assignment: CDR1 MNHNS and CDR2 SASEGT. V lost 8 bases and J 3 bases, leaving 11 bases between the germline ends. This CDR3 has 13 residues. The CDR3 loop is CASSEELYNEQFF. CDR3 DNA sequence: TGTGCCAGCTCCGAAGAACTCTACAATGAGCAGTTCTTC.

The chain has TRBV19 and TRBJ2-1, with TRBD2 identical over 11 bases. Losses at the gene ends were 6 bases for V and 0 bases for J; bases not matched to a gene: 7. The CDR3 has 17 amino acids. Germline lookup yields CDR1 LNHDA and CDR2 SQIVND (reference sequence). The CDR3 reads CASSTLAGGLSYNEQFF. The CDR3 DNA is TGTGCCAGTAGCACTCTAGCGGGGGGCCTCTCCTACAATGAGCAGTTCTTC.

This clone was observed a few times. J is TRBJ1-6 and V is TRBV6-5; weak D call: TRBD1 (6 bases). Looked up from germline, CDR1 is MNHEY and CDR2 is SVGAGI. Trimming pared 7 bases from V and 7 bases from J, leaving 14 bases between. The CDR3 extends over 14 amino acids. In nucleotides, the CDR3 is TGTGCCAGCACCACAACCCAGGGGAATTCACCCCTCCACTTT. Translating gives CASTTTQGNSPLHF.

This chain joins TRBV10-3 and TRBJ1-1; a possible D gene is TRBD1 (6 bases). The CDR3 consists of 14 residues. Trimming pared 6 bases from V and 4 bases from J, leaving 15 bases between. CDR1 ENHRY and CDR2 SYGVKD come from the germline V gene. DNA for the CDR3: TGTGCCATCAGACAGGGAGAGGGGAGCACTGAAGCTTTCTTT. Protein sequence: CAIRQGEGSTEAFF.

This clone was recorded only once. The chain employs TRBV2 and TRBJ1-2, with D tentatively TRBD1 (6 bases). The CDR3 is made up of 14 amino acids. Germline V gene sequence: CDR1 SNHLY, CDR2 FYNNEI. V was trimmed by 8 bases and J by 2 bases, leaving 15 bases between them. The CDR3, as DNA: TGTGCCAGCCCGGGCGGCAGGGGCAACTATGGCTACACCTTC. Its translation: CASPGGRGNYGYTF. Supplemented by reference TRBV2 and TRBJ1-2, the full variable domain reads EPEVTQTPSHQVTQMGQEVILRCVPISNHLYFYWYRQILGQKVEFLVSFYNNEISEKSEIFDDQFSVERPDGSNFTLKIRSTKLEDSAMYFCASPGGRGNYGYTFGSGTRLTVV.

The chain carries TRBV6-5 and TRBJ1-5, with a weak D call TRBD1 (5 bases). Trimming cost V 6 bases and J 5 bases, with 14 bases left between them. The CDR3 sequence is 14 residues long. The germline V gene encodes CDR1 MNHEY and CDR2 SVGAGI. Here the CDR3 reads CASSPAGLDQPQHF. The CDR3 nucleotides read TGTGCCAGCAGCCCTGCAGGGCTCGATCAGCCCCAGCATTTT.

The J gene is TRBJ2-4, the V gene TRBV28; D is perhaps TRBD1 (5 bases). CDR1 and CDR2 (germline): MDHEN, SYDVKM. Trimming took off 5 bases at V and 6 bases at J, with 11 bases between the two ends. CDR3 length equals 13 residues. The CDR3 nucleotides read TGTGCCAGCAGTCAAGGGGTTCTAAACATTCAGTACTTC. Protein: CASSQGVLNIQYF.

The chain combines TRBV5-4 with TRBJ2-1, with 11 bases aligning to TRBD2. The J segment lost 8 bases and the V segment lost 4 bases, leaving 11 bases of the junction unmatched. The V gene's germline CDR1 is SGHNT and CDR2 YYREEE (reference sequence). The CDR3 covers 16 residues. CDR3 nucleotide sequence: TGTGCCAGCAGCCCAAGTAGCGGGGGGGTTGTTTATGAGCAGTTCTTC. Protein sequence: CASSPSSGGVVYEQFF.

The chain has TRBV7-6 and TRBJ2-3; a possible D gene is TRBD1 (5 bases). The ends were cut back, 2 bases at V and 2 bases at J, with 17 bases in the middle. The CDR3 runs to 17 residues. Germline V gene data show CDR1 as SGHVS and CDR2 as FNYEAQ. In DNA form, the CDR3 reads TGTGCCAGCAGCTTATTCGTTTGGGGCGCTTACACAGATACGCAGTATTTT. Protein product: CASSLFVWGAYTDTQYF.

The chain has TRBV28 and TRBJ1-1; possible D gene TRBD1, 5 bases. The CDR3 has 15 residues. Germline V gene sequence: CDR1 MDHEN, CDR2 SYDVKM. V lost 5 bases to trimming and J lost 1 base, with 14 bases between them. The CDR3 loop reads CASSPAGSGNTEAFF. In DNA, the CDR3 is TGTGCCAGCAGTCCAGCAGGGTCGGGGAACACTGAAGCTTTCTTT.

V gene TRBV5-1 combines with J gene TRBJ2-2; 8 bases line up with TRBD1. This CDR3 has 15 residues. The germline CDR1 and CDR2 sequences are SGHRS and YFSETQ. The J segment lost 4 bases and the V segment lost 1 base, leaving 3 bases of the junction unmatched. CDR3 protein: CASSLPGQVTGELFF. CDR3 sequence (DNA): TGCGCCAGCAGCTTGCCGGGACAGGTCACCGGGGAGCTGTTTTTT.

The chain uses TRBV18 and TRBJ1-6, with D tentatively TRBD1 (5 bases). CDR1 and CDR2 from the germline V gene are KGHSH and LQKENI. This CDR3 spans 14 amino acids. Trimming left V 3 bases short and J 7 bases short, with 10 bases between. The CDR3 loop reads CASSPGGMNSPLHF. In DNA form, the CDR3 reads TGTGCCAGCTCACCGGGGGGTATGAATTCACCCCTCCACTTT.

V is TRBV5-4 and J is TRBJ2-6, with TRBD2 matching over 9 bases. Germline V gene sequence: CDR1 SGHNT, CDR2 YYREEE (reference sequence). Trimming cost V 3 bases and J 11 bases; bases outside gene matches: 6. The CDR3 runs to 14 residues. Written as DNA, the CDR3 is TGTGCCAGCAGCTCGCGGGGCGGGGGGGACGTCCTGACTTTC. It translates to CASSSRGGGDVLTF. Drawing the rest from reference TRBV5-4 and TRBJ2-6, the complete variable domain is ETGVTQSPTHLIKTRGQQVTLRCSSQSGHNTVSWYQQALGQGPQFIFQYYREEENGRGNFPPRFSGLQFPNYSSELNVNALELDDSALYLCASSSRGGGDVLTFGAGSRLTVL.

The chain is built from TRBV18 and TRBJ2-1, with D hard to call. The CDR3 has 11 amino acids. CDR1 is KGHSH, CDR2 LQKENI, per germline. Trimming left V 1 base short and J 9 bases short, with 4 bases between. This CDR3 reads CASSPRGEQFF. In DNA, the CDR3 is TGTGCCAGCTCACCACGCGGTGAGCAGTTCTTC.

This rearrangement joins TRBV5-3 to TRBJ2-1; 12 bases match TRBD1. TRBV5-3 is filed as an ORF, its function uncertain. CDR3 length: 17 amino acids. The trim removed 4 bases at V and 9 bases at J, leaving 14 bases unmatched. CDR3 sequence (DNA): TGTGCCAGAAGCATCACTTACACCGGGACAGGGGGCAGTGAGCAGTTCTTC. Translated: CARSITYTGTGGSEQFF.

V and J are TRBV4-2 and TRBJ2-7; tentative D call: TRBD1 (6 bases). The CDR3 spans 13 residues. V was shortened by 3 bases and J by 7 bases, with 13 bases between the two germline ends. The germline gives CDR1 LGHNA, CDR2 YNFKEQ. The CDR3 DNA reads TGTGCCAGCAGCCAGAACAGGGTGGTGGAGCAGTACTTC. Translation: CASSQNRVVEQYF.

This clone was recorded once. V and J are TRBV7-8 and TRBJ2-1; 10 nucleotides match TRBD1. Germline V gene sequence: CDR1 SGHVS, CDR2 FQNEAQ. Trimming took 0 bases from V and 7 from J; bases not matched to a gene: 3. CDR3 length equals 15 residues. CDR3 in DNA: TGTGCCAGCAGCTTAGCCCCGGACAGGGGGAATGAGCAGTTCTTC. Protein: CASSLAPDRGNEQFF.

This chain uses TRBV27 with TRBJ2-7, with 9 bases aligning to TRBD1. The CDR3 contains 16 residues. Germline trimming cut 2 bases from V and 3 bases from J; bases unmatched to any gene: 8. CDR1 is MNHEY and CDR2 is SMNVEV in the germline V gene (reference sequence). DNA for the CDR3: TGTGCCAGCAGTTTACTGACCGGGACAGGGATCTACGAGCAGTACTTC. It specifies CASSLLTGTGIYEQYF.

This chain connects TRBV7-6 to TRBJ2-7; 8 bases are a match to TRBD1. J lost 2 bases, V lost 1 base, and 7 bases had no gene match. Per germline, CDR1 SGHVS and CDR2 FNYEAQ. This CDR3 contains 16 residues. The CDR3 loop reads CASSLGLGQAPYEQYF. The DNA for the CDR3 is TGTGCCAGCAGCTTAGGATTGGGACAGGCCCCCTACGAGCAGTACTTC.